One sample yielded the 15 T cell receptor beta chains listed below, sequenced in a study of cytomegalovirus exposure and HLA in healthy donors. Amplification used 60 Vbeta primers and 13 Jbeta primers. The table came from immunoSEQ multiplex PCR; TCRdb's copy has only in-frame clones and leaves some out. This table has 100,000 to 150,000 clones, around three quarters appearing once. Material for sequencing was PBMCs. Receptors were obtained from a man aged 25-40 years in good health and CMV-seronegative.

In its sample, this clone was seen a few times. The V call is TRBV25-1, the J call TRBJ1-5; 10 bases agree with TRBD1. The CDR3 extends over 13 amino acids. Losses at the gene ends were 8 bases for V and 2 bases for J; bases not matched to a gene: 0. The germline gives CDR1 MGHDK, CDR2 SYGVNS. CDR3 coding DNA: TGTGCCAGCGGGACAGGGGGCAATCAGCCCCAGCATTTT. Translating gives CASGTGGNQPQHF.

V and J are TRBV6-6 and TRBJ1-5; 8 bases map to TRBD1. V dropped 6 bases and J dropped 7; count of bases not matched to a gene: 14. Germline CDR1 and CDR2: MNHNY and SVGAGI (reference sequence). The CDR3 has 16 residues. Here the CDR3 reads CASSPSLNRGKQPQHF. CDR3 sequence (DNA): TGTGCCAGCAGCCCCAGCCTTAACAGGGGGAAACAGCCCCAGCATTTT.

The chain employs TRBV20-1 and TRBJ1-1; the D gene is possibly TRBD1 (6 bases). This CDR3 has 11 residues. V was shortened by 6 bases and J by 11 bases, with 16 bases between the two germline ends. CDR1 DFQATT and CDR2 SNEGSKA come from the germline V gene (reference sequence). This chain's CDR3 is CSAAGGLEAFF. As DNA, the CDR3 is TGCAGTGCAGCCGGGGGGCTCGAGGCTTTCTTT.

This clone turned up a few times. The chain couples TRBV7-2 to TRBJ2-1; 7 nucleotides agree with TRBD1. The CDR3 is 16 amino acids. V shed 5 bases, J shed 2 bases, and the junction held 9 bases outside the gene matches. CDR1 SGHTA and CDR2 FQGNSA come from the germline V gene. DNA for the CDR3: TGTGCCAGCAGCACCCGGACAGGAGTCACCTACAATGAGCAGTTCTTC. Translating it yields CASSTRTGVTYNEQFF.

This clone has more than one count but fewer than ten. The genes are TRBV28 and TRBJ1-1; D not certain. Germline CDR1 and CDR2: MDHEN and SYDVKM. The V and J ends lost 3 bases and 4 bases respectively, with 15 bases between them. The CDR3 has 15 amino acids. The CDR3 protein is CASSLVVSGTTEAFF. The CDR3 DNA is TGTGCCAGCAGTTTGGTTGTGTCGGGTACCACTGAAGCTTTCTTT.

CDR3 sequence (DNA): TGTGCCACCAGCAGAGCGGCAGCGAGCAATCAGCCCCAGCATTTT. Its translation is CATSRAAASNQPQHF. This chain links TRBV15 with TRBJ1-5; D gene unclear. CDR1 is LNHNV, CDR2 YYDKDF, per germline (reference sequence). This CDR3 comprises 15 residues. V shed 1 base and J shed 1 base, with 8 bases lying between them.

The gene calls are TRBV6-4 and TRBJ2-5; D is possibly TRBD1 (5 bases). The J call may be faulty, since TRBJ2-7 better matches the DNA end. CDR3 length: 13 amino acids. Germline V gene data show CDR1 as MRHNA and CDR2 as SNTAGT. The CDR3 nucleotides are TGTGCCAGCAGTGACGAGCAGGGTTACGAGCAGTACTTC. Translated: CASSDEQGYEQYF.

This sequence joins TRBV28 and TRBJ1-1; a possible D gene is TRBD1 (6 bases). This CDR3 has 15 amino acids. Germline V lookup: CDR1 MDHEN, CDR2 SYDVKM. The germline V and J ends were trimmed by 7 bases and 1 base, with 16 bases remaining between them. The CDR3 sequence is CASTFSHRANTEAFF. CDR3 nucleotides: TGTGCCAGCACTTTCTCTCACAGGGCGAACACTGAAGCTTTCTTT.

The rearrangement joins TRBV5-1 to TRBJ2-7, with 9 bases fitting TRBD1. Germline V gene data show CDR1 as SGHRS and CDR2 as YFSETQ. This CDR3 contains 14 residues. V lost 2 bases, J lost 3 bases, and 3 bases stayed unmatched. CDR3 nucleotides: TGCGCCAGCAGCTTCCCGGGACAGGGCTACGAGCAGTACTTC. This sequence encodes CASSFPGQGYEQYF. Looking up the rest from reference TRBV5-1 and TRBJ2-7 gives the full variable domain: KAGVTQTPRYLIKTRGQQVTLSCSPISGHRSVSWYQQTPGQGLQFLFEYFSETQRNKGNFPGRFSGRQFSNSRSEMNVSTLELGDSALYLCASSFPGQGYEQYFGPGTRLTVT.

The CDR3 sequence is CAWSPLYPTATRNYGYTF. CDR3 sequence (DNA): TGTGCCTGGAGTCCACTCTACCCGACAGCGACACGTAACTATGGCTACACCTTC. The chain couples TRBV30 to TRBJ1-2, with D possibly being TRBD1 (5 bases). CDR1 GTSNPN and CDR2 SVGIG come from the germline V gene (reference sequence). CDR3 size: 18 residues. Trimming left V 2 bases short and J 1 base short, with 23 bases between.

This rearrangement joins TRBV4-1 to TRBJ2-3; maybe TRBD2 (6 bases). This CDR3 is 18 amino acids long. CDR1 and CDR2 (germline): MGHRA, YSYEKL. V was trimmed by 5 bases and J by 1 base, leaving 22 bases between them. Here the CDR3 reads CASSSQRGASDGTDTQYF. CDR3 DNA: TGCGCCAGCAGCTCCCAAAGGGGTGCTAGCGATGGCACAGATACGCAGTATTTT.

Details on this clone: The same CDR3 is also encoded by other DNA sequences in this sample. The DNA of the CDR3 is TGTGCCTGGAGTGTGGACAGCTATGGCTACACCTTC. Translation: CAWSVDSYGYTF. The rearrangement links TRBV30 to TRBJ1-2, with a tentative D call TRBD1 (6 bases). The CDR3 length is 12 residues. Trimming took 0 bases from V and 4 from J, leaving 6 bases between them. The germline CDR1 and CDR2 sequences are GTSNPN and SVGIG (reference sequence).

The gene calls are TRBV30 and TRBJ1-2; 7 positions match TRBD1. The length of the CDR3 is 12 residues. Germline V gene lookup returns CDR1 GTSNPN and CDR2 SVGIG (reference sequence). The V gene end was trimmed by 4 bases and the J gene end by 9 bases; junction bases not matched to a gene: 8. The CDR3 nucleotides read TGTGCCTGGACCGAGGGCAGGGGGAGCTACACCTTC. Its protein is CAWTEGRGSYTF.

The CDR3, as DNA: TGTGCCAGCAGCTTATCTCGGACAGGGAGTGGCTACACCTTC. Residues: CASSLSRTGSGYTF. The gene calls are TRBV7-8 and TRBJ1-2, with 8 bases matching TRBD1. The CDR3 is made up of 14 amino acids. In germline, CDR1 is SGHVS, CDR2 FQNEAQ. The V and J ends lost 2 bases and 7 bases, in that order; junction bases with no gene match: 6.

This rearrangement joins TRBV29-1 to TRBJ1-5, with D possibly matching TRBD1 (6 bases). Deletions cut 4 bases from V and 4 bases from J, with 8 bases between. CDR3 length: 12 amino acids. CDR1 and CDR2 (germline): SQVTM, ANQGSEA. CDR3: CSVGQVNQPQHF. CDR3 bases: TGCAGCGTTGGACAGGTAAATCAGCCCCAGCATTTT.